This entry lists 18 T cell receptor beta chains sequenced from one sample in a study of cytomegalovirus exposure and HLA in healthy donors. Data came from immunoSEQ multiplex PCR; TCRdb stores just in-frame clones and leaves some out. The sample includes tens of thousands of clones, over 95% of them seen just once. The specimen sequenced was PBMCs. Source of these receptors: a man aged 18 to 30 in good health and CMV-seronegative.

This rearrangement joins TRBV6-1 to TRBJ2-5; the match to TRBD2 covers 9 bases. Germline V gene lookup returns CDR1 MNHNS and CDR2 SASEGT. The CDR3 extends over 16 amino acids. Unmatched junction bases numbered 8, after V lost 4 bases and J lost 2 bases. In DNA form, the CDR3 reads TGTGCCAGCAGTGCGGGACTAGCAGTGAGGCAAGAGACCCAGTACTTC. Translation gives CASSAGLAVRQETQYF.

The chain joins TRBV19 to TRBJ2-4; TRBD1 agrees at 7 bases. The germline V gene has CDR1 LNHDA and CDR2 SQIVND (reference sequence). Trimming took 7 bases from V and 6 from J; bases not matched to a gene: 9. This CDR3 has 14 residues. The CDR3 sequence: CASTNTGESNIQYF. The CDR3, as DNA: TGTGCCAGTACCAATACAGGGGAGTCAAACATTCAGTACTTC.

The V gene is TRBV11-3, the J gene TRBJ2-1; 12 bases fit TRBD2. From germline, CDR1 is SGHNT and CDR2 YENEEA. With V trimmed by 4 bases and J by 8 bases, 9 bases remained unmatched. The CDR3 is 16 amino acids. The CDR3 loop reads CASSSRLAGEIDEQFF. The CDR3 bases are TGTGCCAGCAGCTCTCGACTAGCGGGAGAAATAGATGAGCAGTTCTTC.

The V and J genes are TRBV9 and TRBJ1-1, with TRBD1 matching over 7 bases. Germline trimming cut 2 bases from V and 5 bases from J; bases unmatched to any gene: 6. Germline V gene sequence: CDR1 SGDLS, CDR2 YYNGEE. The CDR3 consists of 14 residues. The CDR3 loop is CASSVTSGGTEAFF. DNA of the CDR3: TGTGCCAGCAGCGTGACCTCAGGGGGGACTGAAGCTTTCTTT.

V gene TRBV10-1 combines with J gene TRBJ2-5; 16 bases are a match to TRBD2. The better agreement between TRBJ2-7 and the DNA end casts doubt on the J call. CDR1 and CDR2 (germline): WNHNN, SYGVQD (reference sequence). The CDR3 consists of 18 residues. The CDR3 loop reads CASSDGTSGRGGLYEQYF. CDR3 coding DNA: TGCGCCAGCAGTGACGGGACTAGCGGGAGGGGGGGACTTTACGAGCAGTACTTC.

The chain is built from TRBV28 and TRBJ2-3, with a tentative D call TRBD1 (6 bases). V was pared by 3 bases and J by 6 bases, with 7 bases between. Germline CDR1 reads MDHEN; CDR2 reads SYDVKM. This CDR3 comprises 12 residues. CDR3 residues: CASSFRGDTQYF. The DNA for the CDR3 is TGTGCCAGCAGTTTCAGGGGCGATACGCAGTATTTT. Full variable domain (remainder filled in from reference TRBV28 and TRBJ2-3): DVKVTQSSRYLVKRTGEKVFLECVQDMDHENMFWYRQDPGLGLRLIYFSYDVKMKEKGDIPEGYSVSREKKERFSLILESASTNQTSMYLCASSFRGDTQYFGPGTRLTVL.

V gene TRBV30 combines with J gene TRBJ1-5; D unclear. V dropped 4 bases and J dropped 6 bases, with 19 bases sitting between them. Germline lookup yields CDR1 GTSNPN and CDR2 SVGIG (reference sequence). CDR3 length equals 15 residues. The chain's CDR3 is CAWTQRFGRGQPQHF. The CDR3 region has the DNA TGTGCCTGGACCCAAAGATTCGGTCGGGGTCAGCCCCAGCATTTT.

The chain employs TRBV2 and TRBJ2-3; 10 bases align to TRBD1. This CDR3 is built from 15 residues. Germline-derived CDR1 and CDR2 are SNHLY and FYNNEI. J lost 5 bases, V lost 8 bases, and 10 bases had no gene match. The CDR3 sequence: CASSLVGQGIDTQYF. The CDR3 bases are TGTGCCAGCTCCCTGGTGGGACAGGGGATAGATACGCAGTATTTT.

V gene TRBV13 combines with J gene TRBJ2-7; a weak D match, TRBD2 (6 bases). The CDR3 has 15 amino acids. Germline values: CDR1 PRHDT, CDR2 FYEKMQ (reference sequence). V was pared by 0 bases and J by 0 bases, with 9 bases between. The CDR3 DNA is TGTGCCAGCAGCTTAGGGCGGGATCCCTCCTACGAGCAGTACTTC. Translated, it gives CASSLGRDPSYEQYF.

This sequence joins TRBV23-1 and TRBJ1-2, with D uncertain. TRBV23-1 is marked as an open reading frame, function uncertain. The CDR3 covers 15 residues. Trimming shortened V by 0 bases and J by 4 bases, and 12 bases separated the two germline ends. The CDR3 DNA is TGCGCCAGCAGTCAATCTCATGAGGGATTCTATGGCTACACCTTC. Translation: CASSQSHEGFYGYTF.

The chain has TRBV7-2 and TRBJ2-3, with TRBD2 identical over 8 bases. The V and J ends lost 4 bases and 3 bases, in that order; junction bases with no gene match: 6. The germline gives CDR1 SGHTA, CDR2 FQGNSA. CDR3 size: 15 residues. Here the CDR3 reads CASSSGTRGTDTQYF. CDR3 bases: TGTGCCAGCAGCTCTGGGACTAGAGGTACAGATACGCAGTATTTT.

This sequence joins TRBV7-6 and TRBJ1-4; D perhaps matches TRBD1 (5 bases). Germline CDR1 reads SGHVS; CDR2 reads FNYEAQ. This CDR3 is built from 13 residues. With 1 base removed from V and 5 bases from J, the gap between germline ends came to 5 bases. CDR3 DNA sequence: TGTGCCAGCAGCTTAGACAGGAATGAAAAACTGTTTTTT. Protein sequence: CASSLDRNEKLFF. The whole variable domain, filled in from reference TRBV7-6 and TRBJ1-4, reads GAGVSQSPRYKVTKRGQDVALRCDPISGHVSLYWYRQALGQGPEFLTYFNYEAQQDKSGLPNDRFSAERPEGSISTLTIQRTEQRDSAMYRCASSLDRNEKLFFGSGTQLSVL.

The V and J genes are TRBV28 and TRBJ2-7; 8 positions match TRBD1. The CDR3 has 13 amino acids. With 7 bases clipped from V and 2 bases from J, the junction kept 4 bases outside the gene matches. CDR1 is MDHEN and CDR2 is SYDVKM in the germline V gene. CDR3 in amino acids: CASKGQGPYEQYF. CDR3 coding DNA: TGTGCCAGCAAAGGACAGGGTCCCTACGAGCAGTACTTC.

The rearrangement joins TRBV12-5 to TRBJ2-3; TRBD1 aligns across 9 bases. The CDR3 contains 18 residues. Germline V CDR1 and CDR2: LGHNT, FRNRAP. The V gene end was trimmed by 0 bases and the J gene end by 3 bases; junction bases not matched to a gene: 10. The CDR3: CASGLVMGTGRWTDTQYF. CDR3 in DNA: TGTGCTAGTGGTTTGGTAATGGGGACAGGGCGGTGGACAGATACGCAGTATTTT. The entire variable domain, with the rest obtained from reference TRBV12-5 and TRBJ2-3, is as follows: DARVTQTPRHKVTEMGQEVTMRCQPILGHNTVFWYRQTMMQGLELLAYFRNRAPLDDSGMPKDRFSAEMPDATLATLKIQPSEPRDSAVYFCASGLVMGTGRWTDTQYFGPGTRLTVL.

This clone was detected once. The V and J genes are TRBV7-9 and TRBJ2-7; 10 nucleotides line up with TRBD2. The V gene's germline CDR1 is SEHNR and CDR2 FQNEAQ (reference sequence). V trimming: 4 bases; J trimming: 4 bases; junction bases outside the gene matches: 1. The CDR3 is 13 amino acids. In DNA, the CDR3 is TGTGCCAGCAGCTCTAGCGGGAGTTACGAGCAGTACTTC. This translates into CASSSSGSYEQYF.

The chain links TRBV4-1 to TRBJ2-1, with TRBD2 matching over 10 bases. The CDR3 loop spans 16 amino acids. Germline-derived CDR1 and CDR2 are MGHRA and YSYEKL. V lost 0 bases, J lost 10 bases, and 9 bases stayed unmatched. The CDR3 DNA reads as TGCGCCAGCAGCCAAGAAGGGCTAGCGGGAGTCCTGGAGCAGTTCTTC. As protein: CASSQEGLAGVLEQFF.

J is TRBJ1-4 and V is TRBV5-6, with 10 bases identical to TRBD1. V trimming: 1 base; J trimming: 7 bases; junction bases outside the gene matches: 4. In germline, CDR1 is SGHDT, CDR2 YYEEEE. The CDR3 runs to 15 residues. The CDR3 region has the DNA TGTGCCAGCAGCTTGCGACAGGGGGCGGGTGAAAAACTGTTTTTT. Translating it yields CASSLRQGAGEKLFF.

The rearrangement uses TRBV6-1 and TRBJ1-1, with a weak D call TRBD1 (6 bases). With 4 bases removed from V and 0 bases from J, the gap between germline ends came to 15 bases. This CDR3 region has 16 residues. Germline CDR1 MNHNS, CDR2 SASEGT. This CDR3 reads CASSGYRVDLNTEAFF. The DNA of the CDR3 is TGTGCCAGCAGTGGATACAGGGTGGACTTGAACACTGAAGCTTTCTTT.